What follows are 28 T cell receptor beta chains derived from one specimen sequenced in a study of T cells in Graves' hyperthyroidism and ophthalmopathy. Regions amplified from RNA transcripts were the TCR beta CDR3 regions. First-round RT-PCR targeting the TCR CDR3 was performed with the HTBI primer set. TCRdb passed the multiplex PCR reads through MiXCR, listing each CDR3 protein once. In the table there are 300,000 to 450,000 distinct CDR3 sequences, roughly 15% of which are singletons. What was sequenced was blood. The receptors stem from a woman aged 30 to 39 with Graves' ophthalmopathy.

This clonotype was recorded many times. The chain combines TRBV7-3 with TRBJ2-3; D tentatively reads TRBD1 or TRBD2 (6 bases each). CDR1 SGHTA and CDR2 FQGTGA come from the germline V gene. V shed 7 bases and J shed 2 bases, with 40 bases lying between them. The CDR3 extends over 23 amino acids. In DNA form, the CDR3 reads TGTGCCAGCACGACCCCATCACGCCCCGACAGGTCGGGGGCCTTACCTCTCACAGATACGCAGTATTTT. This translates into CASTTPSRPDRSGALPLTDTQYF. The whole variable domain, filled in from reference TRBV7-3 and TRBJ2-3, reads GAGVSQTPSNKVTEKGKYVELRCDPISGHTALYWYRQSLGQGPEFLIYFQGTGAADDSGLPNDRFFAVRPEGSVSTLKIQRTERGDSAVYLCASTTPSRPDRSGALPLTDTQYFGPGTRLTVL.

This clonotype showed up many times. The V call is TRBV11-2, the J call TRBJ2-2, with 9 bases matching TRBD2. V lost 0 bases and J lost 6; bases outside the gene matches: 2. Germline V gene lookup returns CDR1 SGHAT and CDR2 FQNNGV. This CDR3 is 15 amino acids long. CDR3: CASSLEASGAGELFF. The DNA of the CDR3 is TGTGCCAGCAGCTTAGAGGCTAGCGGGGCCGGGGAGCTGTTTTTT.

This clonotype has ten or more counts. The chain links TRBV28 to TRBJ1-6; 9 bases match TRBD1. Losses at the gene ends were 6 bases for V and 7 bases for J; bases not matched to a gene: 19. The CDR3 covers 19 residues. In germline, CDR1 is MDHEN, CDR2 SYDVKM. CDR3 sequence: CASSPGAGPDRGINSPLHF. DNA of the CDR3: TGTGCCAGCAGCCCGGGTGCCGGCCCCGACAGGGGGATAAATTCACCCCTCCACTTT.

A remark on this clonotype: This may be a read error, as it is one base from a much larger clone. The CDR3 sequence is CASSLPLGTYEQYF. CDR3 coding DNA: TGTGCCAGCAGCTTACCTCTTGGGACCTACGAGCAGTACTTC. This sequence joins TRBV7-2 and TRBJ2-7; D uncertain. The V end was cut by 2 bases, the J end by 2 bases, with 10 bases between. This CDR3 has 14 amino acids. Germline V lookup: CDR1 SGHTA, CDR2 FQGNSA.

The rearrangement joins TRBV7-8 to TRBJ1-1, with no clear D. V was shortened by 7 bases and J by 4 bases, with 7 bases between the two germline ends. CDR3 length: 11 amino acids. Germline lookup yields CDR1 SGHVS and CDR2 FQNEAQ. DNA of the CDR3: TGTGCCAGCACCGAAGGCACTGAAGCTTTCTTT. Translation gives CASTEGTEAFF. The variable domain in full, with the rest retrieved from reference TRBV7-8 and TRBJ1-1, is GAGVSQSPRYKVAKRGQDVALRCDPISGHVSLFWYQQALGQGPEFLTYFQNEAQLDKSGLPSDRFFAERPEGSVSTLKIQRTQQEDSAVYLCASTEGTEAFFGQGTRLTVV.

The CDR3 spells CASSFLAGTGSYIQYF. CDR3 in DNA: TGTGCCAGCAGCTTTCTTGCCGGGACAGGGAGTTACATTCAGTACTTC. The gene calls are TRBV3-1 and TRBJ2-4, with 9 positions matching TRBD1. After removal of 5 bases from V and 8 bases from J, the junction contained 13 bases not matched to a gene. Germline V gene sequence: CDR1 LGHDT, CDR2 YNNKEL (reference sequence). CDR3 size: 16 residues.

At least ten counts were recorded for this clonotype. The rearrangement uses TRBV7-9 and TRBJ2-3; D is ambiguous. V was pared by 5 bases and J by 0 bases, with 9 bases between. This CDR3 spans 14 amino acids. The V gene's germline CDR1 is SEHNR and CDR2 FQNEAQ (reference sequence). The CDR3 protein is CASSAQASTDTQYF. Here the CDR3 DNA reads TGTGCCAGCAGCGCCCAGGCTAGCACAGATACGCAGTATTTT.

This clonotype was seen more than once but under ten times. The rearrangement uses TRBV9 and TRBJ2-7; unclear D gene. CDR1 is SGDLS, CDR2 YYNGEE, per germline. The V end lost 3 bases, the J end lost 3 bases, and 13 bases lay between the germline ends. There are 14 residues in the CDR3. DNA of the CDR3: TGTGCCAGCAGCGAAGGACCGATAGGCTACGAGCAGTACTTC. Translated, it gives CASSEGPIGYEQYF.

This clonotype came up many times. The chain is built from TRBV20-1 and TRBJ2-3; D may be TRBD2 (6 bases). Germline CDR1 is DFQATT and CDR2 is SNEGSKA (reference sequence). The CDR3 runs to 14 residues. V was clipped by 3 bases and J by 3 bases, with 13 bases between them. The CDR3 loop reads CSASRGEETDTQYF. The CDR3 bases are TGCAGTGCTAGTCGAGGGGAGGAAACAGATACGCAGTATTTT.

There are a few counts of this clonotype. V and J are TRBV20-1 and TRBJ1-1; no reliable D call. Germline loops: CDR1 DFQATT, CDR2 SNEGSKA (reference sequence). Trimming removed 5 bases from V and 2 bases from J, with 12 bases in between. The CDR3 is made up of 13 amino acids. CDR3: CSAGERSNTEAFF. CDR3 bases: TGCAGTGCTGGGGAGCGCAGTAACACTGAAGCTTTCTTT.

This clonotype has only a few counts. V and J are TRBV24-1 and TRBJ1-1; 9 nucleotides line up with TRBD1. The germline V gene has CDR1 KGHDR and CDR2 SFDVKD. This CDR3 is built from 13 residues. The J segment lost 8 bases and the V segment lost 9 bases, leaving 9 bases of the junction unmatched. CDR3 DNA sequence: TGTGCCACCTCTGAAACAGGGGGCGCAGAAGCTTTCTTT. Its protein product is CATSETGGAEAFF.

V and J are TRBV9 and TRBJ2-1; 10 bases fit TRBD2. The ends lost 0 bases at V and 8 bases at J; junction bases unmatched: 2. CDR3 length: 14 residues. The germline V gene encodes CDR1 SGDLS and CDR2 YYNGEE. For the CDR3, the DNA is TGTGCCAGCAGCGTAGGACTAGCGGGTTATGAGCAGTTCTTC. Translation gives CASSVGLAGYEQFF.

This clonotype was counted ten times or more. The V call is TRBV20-1, the J call TRBJ2-3, with D unclear. Germline V gene sequence: CDR1 DFQATT, CDR2 SNEGSKA (reference sequence). V was trimmed by 6 bases and J by 2 bases, leaving 9 bases between them. The CDR3 extends over 12 amino acids. This CDR3 reads CSAALITDTQYF. The DNA for the CDR3 is TGCAGTGCGGCTCTCATCACAGATACGCAGTATTTT.

This clonotype was recorded at least ten times. V and J are TRBV5-8 and TRBJ2-2; D is unclear. Germline V gene data show CDR1 as SGHTS and CDR2 as YDEGEE. This CDR3 comprises 18 residues. With 5 bases removed from V and 6 bases from J, the gap between germline ends came to 26 bases. The CDR3 nucleotides are TGTGCCAGCAGGTCTCCCGCCCTAGGCCTCTCGGTCCCCGGGGAGCTGTTTTTT. This encodes CASRSPALGLSVPGELFF. Combining the CDR3 with reference TRBV5-8 and TRBJ2-2 gives the whole variable domain EAGVTQSPTHLIKTRGQQATLRCSPISGHTSVYWYQQALGLGLQFLLWYDEGEERNRGNFPPRFSGRQFPNYSSELNVNALELEDSALYLCASRSPALGLSVPGELFFGEGSRLTVL.

This rearrangement joins TRBV5-1 to TRBJ1-4, with a weak D call TRBD1 (6 bases). CDR3 size: 15 residues. V lost 5 bases to trimming and J lost 7 bases, with 18 bases between them. CDR1 SGHRS and CDR2 YFSETQ come from the germline V gene. The CDR3 DNA reads TGCGCCAGCAGTACCCAAGGGGGTAATGCTGAAAAACTGTTTTTT. Residues: CASSTQGGNAEKLFF.

This clonotype was seen many times. The chain combines TRBV12-3 or TRBV12-4 with TRBJ1-2; D might be TRBD1 (6 bases). Trimming removed 3 bases at V and 8 bases at J, with 13 bases between. The CDR3 contains 13 residues. CDR3 coding DNA: TGTGCCAGCAGTTTGGTCGGGGGGCTAGGCTACACCTTC. This gives the protein CASSLVGGLGYTF.

This rearrangement joins TRBV11-2 to TRBJ2-3, with 12 nucleotides matching TRBD2. CDR1 SGHAT and CDR2 FQNNGV come from the germline V gene. The length of the CDR3 is 17 residues. The J segment lost 4 bases and the V segment lost 5 bases, leaving 10 bases of the junction unmatched. CDR3 sequence: CASSPTGLAGLADTQYF. CDR3 coding DNA: TGTGCCAGCAGCCCAACCGGACTAGCGGGGTTAGCAGATACGCAGTATTTT.

Many counts were recorded for this clonotype. This sequence joins TRBV30 and TRBJ1-5, with D possibly being TRBD1 (6 bases). V was clipped by 0 bases and J by 5 bases, with 17 bases between them. Germline lookup yields CDR1 GTSNPN and CDR2 SVGIG (reference sequence). This CDR3 is 16 amino acids long. The CDR3 loop is CAWSVEWGAPDQPQHF. The CDR3 region has the DNA TGTGCCTGGAGTGTGGAGTGGGGGGCGCCTGATCAGCCCCAGCATTTT.

This clonotype appeared many times. This sequence joins TRBV12-3 or TRBV12-4 and TRBJ1-5, with TRBD1 identical over 8 bases. CDR3 length: 14 amino acids. V was clipped by 6 bases and J by 6 bases; unmatched bases: 7. Here the CDR3 reads CASRQGGSFQPQHF. CDR3 in DNA: TGTGCCAGCAGACAGGGGGGAAGTTTTCAGCCCCAGCATTTT.

This clonotype has a count of ten or more. This chain links TRBV9 with TRBJ2-1; TRBD2 matches at 8 bases. Losses at the gene ends were 4 bases for V and 6 bases for J; bases not matched to a gene: 21. The germline gives CDR1 SGDLS, CDR2 YYNGEE. The CDR3 extends over 19 amino acids. The CDR3 DNA is TGTGCCAGCAGCCCGTGGTGGAGCGGGGGTTTCAGGTGGGGCAATGAGCAGTTCTTC. Translated, it gives CASSPWWSGGFRWGNEQFF.

Concerning this clonotype: This may arise from a read error, as a much more abundant clone is one base away. This chain uses TRBV5-4 with TRBJ1-6, with D perhaps matching TRBD1 (5 bases). The CDR3 has 15 residues. Per the germline V gene, CDR1 is SGHNT and CDR2 is YYREEE (reference sequence). The V end was cut by 5 bases, the J end by 8 bases, with 17 bases between. The CDR3 here is CASSPLGGSDSPLHF. The CDR3 bases are TGTGCCAGCAGTCCCCTGGGGGGTTCCGATTCACCCCTCCACTTT.

This clonotype was found many times. The chain links TRBV9 to TRBJ2-3; D perhaps matches TRBD2 (6 bases). The length of the CDR3 is 14 residues. Trimming took off 0 bases at V and 5 bases at J, with 10 bases between the two ends. From germline, CDR1 is SGDLS and CDR2 YYNGEE. CDR3 sequence reads: CASSVAGDQDTQYF. Here the CDR3 DNA reads TGTGCCAGCAGCGTAGCGGGGGACCAAGATACGCAGTATTTT. The full variable domain, with the rest looked up from reference TRBV9 and TRBJ2-3, is DSGVTQTPKHLITATGQRVTLRCSPRSGDLSVYWYQQSLDQGLQFLIQYYNGEERAKGNILERFSAQQFPDLHSELNLSSLELGDSALYFCASSVAGDQDTQYFGPGTRLTVL.

This clonotype was seen repeatedly, ten times or more. V usage is TRBV6-2 or TRBV6-3 and J usage is TRBJ2-7; perhaps D is TRBD1 or TRBD2 (5 bases each). CDR1 and CDR2 from the germline V gene are MNHEY and SVGEGT. The germline V and J ends were trimmed by 2 bases and 0 bases, with 5 bases remaining between them. CDR3 length: 13 amino acids. The CDR3 region is CASSYGGSYEQYF. DNA of the CDR3: TGTGCCAGCAGTTACGGGGGCTCCTACGAGCAGTACTTC.

Ten or more counts support this clonotype. The chain carries TRBV13 and TRBJ2-7, with D tentatively TRBD2 (6 bases). The CDR3 has 17 residues. In germline, CDR1 is PRHDT, CDR2 FYEKMQ (reference sequence). V gave up 11 bases and J gave up 6 bases, with 32 bases separating them. CDR3 nucleotide sequence: TGTGCCTCAAGCAGCGGGCCTGTCGGCCCCAAGAGCAGCGAGCAGTACTTC. Its protein product is CASSSGPVGPKSSEQYF. Complete variable domain (other parts from reference TRBV13 and TRBJ2-7): AAGVIQSPRHLIKEKRETATLKCYPIPRHDTVYWYQQGPGQDPQFLISFYEKMQSDKGSIPDRFSAQQFSDYHSELNMSSLELGDSALYFCASSSGPVGPKSSEQYFGPGTRLTVT.

There are a few counts of this clonotype. In DNA form, the CDR3 reads TGCAGCGTTGAAGAATTGGGGGGGCCTATTCCAGATACGCAGTATTTT. Its translation: CSVEELGGPIPDTQYF. The chain recombines TRBV29-1 with TRBJ2-3; D is perhaps TRBD2 (7 bases). Trimming removed 0 bases from V and 4 bases from J, with 17 bases in between. CDR3 size: 16 residues. The V gene's germline CDR1 is SQVTM and CDR2 ANQGSEA.

There are many counts of this clonotype. The chain is built from TRBV12-3 or TRBV12-4 and TRBJ1-6, with D unclear. V dropped 9 bases and J dropped 0 bases, with 9 bases sitting between them. CDR3 length: 14 amino acids. The DNA for the CDR3 is TGTGCCAGTGGAGGGAGCTCCTATAATTCACCCCTCCACTTT. As protein: CASGGSSYNSPLHF.

The chain links TRBV6-1 to TRBJ2-1, with unresolved D. Between the trimmed V and J ends, which lost 7 bases and 5 bases, there was a span of 12 bases. Looked up from germline, CDR1 is MNHNS and CDR2 is SASEGT. The length of the CDR3 is 13 residues. CDR3 amino acids: CASNSRTDNEQFF. Written as DNA, the CDR3 is TGTGCCAGCAACTCGCGGACCGACAATGAGCAGTTCTTC.

This clonotype was recorded at least ten times. J is TRBJ2-3 and V is TRBV28; D gene unclear. The V gene's germline CDR1 is MDHEN and CDR2 SYDVKM. The CDR3 spans 12 residues. The V gene lost 5 bases and the J gene lost 5 bases, with 8 bases spanning the gap. The CDR3 sequence is CASSLYLDTQYF. In DNA, the CDR3 is TGTGCCAGCAGTCTCTACTTAGATACGCAGTATTTT.